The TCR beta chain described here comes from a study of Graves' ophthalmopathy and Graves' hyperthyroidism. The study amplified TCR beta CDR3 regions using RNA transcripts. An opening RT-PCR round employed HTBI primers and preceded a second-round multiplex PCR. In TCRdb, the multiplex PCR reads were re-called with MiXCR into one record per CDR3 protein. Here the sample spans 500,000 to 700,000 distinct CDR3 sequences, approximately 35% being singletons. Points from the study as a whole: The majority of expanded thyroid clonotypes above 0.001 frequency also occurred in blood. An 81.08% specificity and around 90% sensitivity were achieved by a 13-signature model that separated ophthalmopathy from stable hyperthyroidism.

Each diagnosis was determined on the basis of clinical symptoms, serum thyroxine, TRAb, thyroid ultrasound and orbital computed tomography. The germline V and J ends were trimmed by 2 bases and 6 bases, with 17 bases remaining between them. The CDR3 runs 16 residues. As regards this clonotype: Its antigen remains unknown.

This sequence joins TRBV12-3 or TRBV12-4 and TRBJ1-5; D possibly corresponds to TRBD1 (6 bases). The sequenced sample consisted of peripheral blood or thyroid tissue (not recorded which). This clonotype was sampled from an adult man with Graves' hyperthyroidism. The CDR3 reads CASSLRGGLGSQPQHF. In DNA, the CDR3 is TGTGCCAGCAGTTTAAGGGGGGGGCTGGGCAGTCAGCCCCAGCATTTT.